This TCR beta chain is drawn from a study of OX40 agonist ivuxolimab in advanced cancers. Study summary: People in dose escalation had one of these cancers: hepatocellular carcinoma, melanoma, renal cell or head and neck cancer. Partial responses were achieved by three patients: one hepatocellular carcinoma, two cutaneous melanoma.

Generated by immunoSEQ multiplex PCR, the TCRdb table keeps only in-frame clones and is missing some. This table holds some 72,000 clones, 92% found once. Comments on this clone: Its antigen is unknown.

Regarding the study as a whole: CD8+ T cells showed, on average, more clonal expansion than CD4+ cells.

The receptor comes from an adult with an advanced solid tumor such as melanoma, head and neck, liver or kidney cancer. Sequenced material: CD4+ or CD8+ T cells sorted from blood, taken in a trial of the OX40 agonist ivuxolimab.

In nucleotides, the CDR3 is TGTGCCAGCAGCCAAGGACTAGCGGCCCAAGAGACCCAGTACTTC. This encodes CASSQGLAAQETQYF. The chain carries TRBV7-2 and TRBJ2-5, with TRBD2 identical over 10 bases. The V and J ends lost 5 bases and 1 base, in that order; junction bases with no gene match: 4. The CDR3 sequence is 15 residues long. In germline, CDR1 is SGHTA, CDR2 FQGNSA.